Here is one T cell receptor beta chain with its context. This receptor's antigen is unknown. Nothing much larger sits one base from this clone, and base qualities are not available. Cut back by 6 bases and 0 bases, the V and J ends lie 11 bases apart. CDR3 length: 14 amino acids, cysteine to phenylalanine. Of the read, only the CDR3 DNA is kept; its 42 bases are in frame from base 1. The germline V gene (reference sequence) gives CDR1 as SEHNR and CDR2 as FQNEAQ. The receptor library was made with the immunoSEQ multiplex PCR assay. As stored in TCRdb, this immuneACCESS dataset retains in-frame rearrangements with V and J assigned. A fraction of the clones does not appear; measured against another copy, unresolved V genes explain less than half of the discrepancy, and the remainder lacks a known reason. The sample table shows 15,000 or so clones, and roughly four fifths are seen once. Around a fifth of the sample lies in the top ten.

Starting 14 to 28 days after the autologous transplant, patients began checkpoint therapy, which included ipilimumab at 1 mg/kg intravenously on day 1 of selected weeks. The nivolumab dose was 3 mg/kg intravenously, delivered on day 1 of weeks 1, 4, 7, 10, and every two weeks through week 26. This was a Phase Ib clinical trial that tested ipilimumab plus nivolumab, given as combined checkpoint inhibition, for consolidation following autologous stem cell transplantation. This sample stems from a study of ipilimumab plus nivolumab after autologous stem cell transplantation (dated by TCRdb to about 2021). The study in broad terms: A median of about 5 ipilimumab doses and roughly eight nivolumab doses was received by trial patients. Primary refractory and relapsed disease were included in the DLBCL cohort, with 18-month progression-free survival of around 86% and 29%, respectively. Patients in the trial were undergoing autologous transplant and had high-risk diffuse large B cell lymphoma, mature T cell lymphoma, or multiple myeloma. Roughly 40 patients made up the trial's intent-to-treat population. The research as a whole found: The authors concluded that combined checkpoint inhibition appeared tolerable when used as consolidation after transplant. According to the authors, a biologic rationale for studying the approach further came from T cell receptor repertoire, regulatory T cell phenotype and gut microbiota profiles.

The source was PBMCs, collected in a trial of ipilimumab plus nivolumab as post-transplant consolidation. The source of this sequence is a male donor with diffuse large B-cell lymphoma. This sequence uses TRBV7-9 and TRBJ2-5, with the D gene uncertain. The CDR3: CASRESTYQETQYF. Here is the DNA: TGTGCCAGCAGGGAAAGTACCTACCAAGAGACCCAGTACTTC. With the rest looked up from the reference TRBV7-9 and TRBJ2-5 genes rather than sequenced, the full variable domain is DTGVSQNPRHKITKRGQNVTFRCDPISEHNRLYWYRQTLGQGPEFLTYFQNEAQLEKSRLLSDRFSAERPKGSFSTLEIQRTEQGDSAMYLCASRESTYQETQYFGPGTRLLVL.